The rows below give T cell receptor beta chains drawn from one sample of a study of OX40 agonist ivuxolimab in advanced cancers. Sequencing was performed with immunoSEQ multiplex PCR; in TCRdb, only in-frame clones are kept and a portion is missing. The data hold tens of thousands of clones, with 87% observed a single time. The sequencing here drew on CD4+ or CD8+ T cells sorted from blood, taken in a trial of the OX40 agonist ivuxolimab. These receptors all come from an adult with an advanced solid tumor such as melanoma, head and neck, liver or kidney cancer. The CDR3 runs from the conserved cysteine through the conserved F or W. The order of the fields is clone size, J gene, D gene, V gene, CDR3 DNA, CDR3 protein. A D gene is named only where the DNA matches it firmly. Expanded clones are given a class, and other clones once, few, many or no size at all.

.,TRBJ1-2,TRBD1,TRBV7-6,TGTGCCAGCAGCTCAGGAACAGGGGCCCGGGGCTACACCTTC,CASSSGTGARGYTF
.,TRBJ2-7,.,TRBV6-1,TGTGCCAGCCGCCACAGCTTAGAGCAGTACTTC,CASRHSLEQYF
.,TRBJ2-5,.,TRBV11-1,TGTGCCAGCAGCTTAGGAACGGAGACCCAGTACTTC,CASSLGTETQYF
.,TRBJ2-7,TRBD1,TRBV4-1,TGCGCCAGCAGCCAAGTAGGGGCAGGGGGCTACGAGCAGTACTTC,CASSQVGAGGYEQYF
.,TRBJ2-7,.,TRBV5-5,TGTGCCAGCAGCTTGCCAGTCCATTCCTACGAGCAGTACTTC,CASSLPVHSYEQYF
.,TRBJ2-3,TRBD2,TRBV9,TGTGCCAGCAGCGACGGGAGGGGAAATACGCAGTATTTT,CASSDGRGNTQYF
.,TRBJ2-7,.,TRBV2,TGTGCCAGCAGTCCCCTGAGCTCCTACGAGCAGTACTTC,CASSPLSSYEQYF
.,TRBJ2-3,.,TRBV5-8,TGTGCCAGCAGCTCGGGACGGAAAAGCACAGATACGCAGTATTTT,CASSSGRKSTDTQYF
.,TRBJ1-1,TRBD1,TRBV6-5,TGTGCCAGTAGAGCAGGGGGACCGAACACTGAAGCTTTCTTT,CASRAGGPNTEAFF
.,TRBJ2-7,TRBD2,TRBV6-1,TGTGCCAGCAGTGGACTAGCGGGGACGTTGGTGGCGGACGAGCAGTACTTC,CASSGLAGTLVADEQYF
.,TRBJ2-5,.,TRBV6-6,TGTGCCAGCAGTCACGATTGGAAGACCCAGTACTTC,CASSHDWKTQYF
.,TRBJ2-5,.,TRBV2,TGTGCCAGCCCCAAAGGAGAAAGAGAACGAGAGACCCAGTACTTC,CASPKGERERETQYF
.,TRBJ1-1,.,TRBV19,TGTGCCAGTAGCACACCCTCTCGTGCTTTCTTT,CASSTPSRAFF
once,TRBJ2-5,.,TRBV7-9,TGTGCCAGCAGCTCCCAGACTGTCCAAGAGACCCAGTACTTC,CASSSQTVQETQYF
.,TRBJ2-7,TRBD2,TRBV11-2,TGTGCCAGCAGCTTAGTATCGGGCGGGGGGTGGTCCTACGAGCAGTACTTC,CASSLVSGGGWSYEQYF
.,TRBJ2-7,.,TRBV6-5,TGTGCCAGCAGTTACGGGACTGGTTACGAGCAGTACTTC,CASSYGTGYEQYF
once,TRBJ2-3,TRBD2,TRBV27,TGTGCCAGCAGTTCGATACTAGCGGTTACGCAGTATTTT,CASSSILAVTQYF
.,TRBJ2-7,.,TRBV7-9,TGTGCCAGCAGCTTAGTTGACAGCCGCTACGAGCAGTACTTC,CASSLVDSRYEQYF
.,TRBJ2-7,.,TRBV5-6,TGTGCCAGCAGCTTAGGCACCACCTACGAGCAGTACTTC,CASSLGTTYEQYF